This TCR beta chain was found in a study of T cell repertoires in cytomegalovirus infection. Study overall: Recently identified HLA-C-restricted CMV epitopes were among the peptides used. General study findings and limits: What dominated the ex vivo response were HLA-C-restricted CMV-specific TCR beta clonotypes.

MiXCR, applied by TCRdb to the reads, yields one record per CDR3 protein. The table lists fewer than 850,000 distinct CDR3 sequences, just under 30% of them singletons. Turning to this clonotype: Its antigen is unidentified.

The sample consisted of cultured CD8+ T cells from PBMCs, taken from culture after CMV antigen stimulation. This clonotype was sampled from a human donor in good health (CMV status not recorded). Some clones in this sample may be carry-over from other donors' samples.

The CDR3 region is CASKSQGVPSYEQYF. In DNA form, the CDR3 reads TGTGCCAGCAAATCACAGGGTGTCCCCTCCTACGAGCAGTACTTC. The genes are TRBV6-1 and TRBJ2-7; D is possibly TRBD1 (6 bases). Germline values: CDR1 MNHNS, CDR2 SASEGT. V lost 7 bases to trimming and J lost 0 bases, with 16 bases between them. The CDR3 loop spans 15 amino acids.